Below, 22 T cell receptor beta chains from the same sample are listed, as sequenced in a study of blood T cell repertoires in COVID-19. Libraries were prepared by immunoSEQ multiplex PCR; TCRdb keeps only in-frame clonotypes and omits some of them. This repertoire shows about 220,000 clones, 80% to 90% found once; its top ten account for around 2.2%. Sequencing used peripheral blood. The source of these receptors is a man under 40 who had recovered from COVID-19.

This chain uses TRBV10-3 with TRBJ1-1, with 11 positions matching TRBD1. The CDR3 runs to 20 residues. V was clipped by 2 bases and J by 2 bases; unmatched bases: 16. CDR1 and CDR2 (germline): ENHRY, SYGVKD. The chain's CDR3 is CAISEMTRRDRGGRNTEAFF. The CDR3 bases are TGTGCCATCAGTGAGATGACCCGCCGGGACAGGGGGGGGAGAAACACTGAAGCTTTCTTT.

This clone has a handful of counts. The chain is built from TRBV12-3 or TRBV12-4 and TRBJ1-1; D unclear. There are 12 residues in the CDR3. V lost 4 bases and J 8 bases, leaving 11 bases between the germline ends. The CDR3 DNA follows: TGTGCCAGCAGTTCCCCATACTCAGAAGCTTTCTTT. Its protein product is CASSSPYSEAFF.

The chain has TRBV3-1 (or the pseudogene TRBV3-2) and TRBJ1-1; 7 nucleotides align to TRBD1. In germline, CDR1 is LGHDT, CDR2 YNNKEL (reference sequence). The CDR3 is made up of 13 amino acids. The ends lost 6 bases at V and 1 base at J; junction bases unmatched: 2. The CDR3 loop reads CASSRQGNTEAFF. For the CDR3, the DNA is TGTGCCAGCAGTCGACAGGGGAACACTGAAGCTTTCTTT.

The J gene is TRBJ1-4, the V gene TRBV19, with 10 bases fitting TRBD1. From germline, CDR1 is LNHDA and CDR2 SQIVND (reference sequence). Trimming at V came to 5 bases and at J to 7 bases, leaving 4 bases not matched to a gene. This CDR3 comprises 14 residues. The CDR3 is CASSATGGGEKLFF. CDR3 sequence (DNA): TGTGCCAGTAGTGCGACAGGGGGCGGTGAAAAACTGTTTTTT.

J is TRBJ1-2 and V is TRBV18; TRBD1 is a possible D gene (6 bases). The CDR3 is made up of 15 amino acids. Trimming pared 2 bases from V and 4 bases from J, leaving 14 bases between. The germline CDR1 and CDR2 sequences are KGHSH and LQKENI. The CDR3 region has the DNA TGTGCCAGCTCACCAGATAGGGGGATCGTCTATGGCTACACCTTC. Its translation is CASSPDRGIVYGYTF.

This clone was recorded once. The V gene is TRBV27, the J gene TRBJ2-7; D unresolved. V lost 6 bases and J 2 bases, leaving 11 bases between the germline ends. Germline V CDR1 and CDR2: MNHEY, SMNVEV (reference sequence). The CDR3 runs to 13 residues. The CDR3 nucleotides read TGTGCCAGCAGCCCCGCGCGGCCCTACGAGCAGTACTTC. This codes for CASSPARPYEQYF.

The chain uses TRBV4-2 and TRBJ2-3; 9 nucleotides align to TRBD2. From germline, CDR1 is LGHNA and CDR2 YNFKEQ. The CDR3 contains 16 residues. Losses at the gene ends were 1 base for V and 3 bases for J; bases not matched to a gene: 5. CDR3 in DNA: TGTGCCAGCAGCCAAGGAGGCGGGGGGGCAACAGATACGCAGTATTTT. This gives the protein CASSQGGGGATDTQYF.

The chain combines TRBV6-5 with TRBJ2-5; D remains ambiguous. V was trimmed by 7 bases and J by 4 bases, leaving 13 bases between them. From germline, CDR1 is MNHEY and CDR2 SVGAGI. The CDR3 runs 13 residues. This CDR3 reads CASTPSRRETQYF. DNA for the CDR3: TGTGCCAGCACCCCCAGCCGGAGAGAGACCCAGTACTTC.

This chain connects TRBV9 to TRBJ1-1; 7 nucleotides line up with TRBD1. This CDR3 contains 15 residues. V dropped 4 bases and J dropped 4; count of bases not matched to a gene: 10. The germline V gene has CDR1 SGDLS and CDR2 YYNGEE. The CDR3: CASSTRTGMPTEAFF. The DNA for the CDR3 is TGTGCCAGCAGCACCCGGACAGGCATGCCCACTGAAGCTTTCTTT.

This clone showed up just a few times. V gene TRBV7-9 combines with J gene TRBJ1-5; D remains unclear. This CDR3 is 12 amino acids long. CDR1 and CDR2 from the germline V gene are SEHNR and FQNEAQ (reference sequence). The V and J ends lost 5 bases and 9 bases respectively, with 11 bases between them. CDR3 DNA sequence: TGTGCCAGCAGCCCCGGCGGGTGGCCCCAGCATTTT. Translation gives CASSPGGWPQHF. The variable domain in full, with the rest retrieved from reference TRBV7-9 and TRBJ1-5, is DTGVSQNPRHKITKRGQNVTFRCDPISEHNRLYWYRQTLGQGPEFLTYFQNEAQLEKSRLLSDRFSAERPKGSFSTLEIQRTEQGDSAMYLCASSPGGWPQHFGDGTRLSIL.

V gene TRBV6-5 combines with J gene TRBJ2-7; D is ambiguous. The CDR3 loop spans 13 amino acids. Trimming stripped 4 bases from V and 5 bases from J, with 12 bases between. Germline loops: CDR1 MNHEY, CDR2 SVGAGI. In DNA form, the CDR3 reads TGTGCCAGCAGTTCGAGGAACATCCACGAGCAGTACTTC. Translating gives CASSSRNIHEQYF.

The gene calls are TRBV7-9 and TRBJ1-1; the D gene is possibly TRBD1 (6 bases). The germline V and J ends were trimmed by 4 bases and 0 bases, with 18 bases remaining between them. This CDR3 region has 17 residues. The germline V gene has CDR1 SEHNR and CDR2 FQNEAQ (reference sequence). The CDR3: CASSSSAGALMNTEAFF. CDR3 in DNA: TGTGCCAGCAGCTCGTCGGCGGGGGCACTTATGAACACTGAAGCTTTCTTT.

The CDR3: CATSSPGLAGSETQYF. CDR3 DNA: TGTGCCACCAGCTCGCCGGGACTAGCGGGGAGTGAGACCCAGTACTTC. The chain carries TRBV15 and TRBJ2-5, with 13 bases identical to TRBD2. Germline V CDR1 and CDR2: LNHNV, YYDKDF (reference sequence). The CDR3 runs to 16 residues. V was pared by 5 bases and J by 5 bases, with 8 bases of the junction left unmatched.

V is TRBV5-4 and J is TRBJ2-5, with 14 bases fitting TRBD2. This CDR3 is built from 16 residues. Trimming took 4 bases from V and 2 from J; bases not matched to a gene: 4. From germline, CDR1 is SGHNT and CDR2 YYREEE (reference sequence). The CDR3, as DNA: TGTGCCAGCAGCCCAAGACTAGCGGGGGGGCAAGAGACCCAGTACTTC. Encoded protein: CASSPRLAGGQETQYF.

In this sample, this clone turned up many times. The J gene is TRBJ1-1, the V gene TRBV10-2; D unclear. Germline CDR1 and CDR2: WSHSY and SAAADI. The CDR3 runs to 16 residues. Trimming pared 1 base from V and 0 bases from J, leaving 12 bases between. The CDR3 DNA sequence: TGCGCCAGCAGTGAGTTAGAGAGTATCATGAACACTGAAGCTTTCTTT. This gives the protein CASSELESIMNTEAFF.

In DNA, the CDR3 is TGCAGCGTGCAGGGTCCCGGGCTTAGTCAGCCCCAGCATTTT. Encoded protein: CSVQGPGLSQPQHF. The chain employs TRBV29-1 and TRBJ1-5; tentatively, D is TRBD1 (5 bases). The V and J ends lost 6 bases and 6 bases respectively, with 18 bases between them. CDR3 length equals 14 residues. Germline-derived CDR1 and CDR2 are SQVTM and ANQGSEA.

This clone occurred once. CDR3: CSASFYEQYF. The CDR3 nucleotides are TGCAGTGCCTCTTTCTACGAGCAGTACTTC. The chain recombines TRBV20-1 with TRBJ2-7; the D is unclear. The ends were cut back, 6 bases at V and 3 bases at J, with 6 bases in the middle. This CDR3 has 10 amino acids. Germline V gives CDR1 DFQATT, CDR2 SNEGSKA (reference sequence).

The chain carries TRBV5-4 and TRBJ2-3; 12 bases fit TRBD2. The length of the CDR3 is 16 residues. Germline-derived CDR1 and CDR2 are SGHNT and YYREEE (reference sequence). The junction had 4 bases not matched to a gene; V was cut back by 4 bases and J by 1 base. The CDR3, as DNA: TGTGCCAGCAGCGATAGACTAGCGGGGGGCACAGATACGCAGTATTTT. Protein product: CASSDRLAGGTDTQYF. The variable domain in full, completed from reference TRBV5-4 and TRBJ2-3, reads ETGVTQSPTHLIKTRGQQVTLRCSSQSGHNTVSWYQQALGQGPQFIFQYYREEENGRGNFPPRFSGLQFPNYSSELNVNALELDDSALYLCASSDRLAGGTDTQYFGPGTRLTVL.

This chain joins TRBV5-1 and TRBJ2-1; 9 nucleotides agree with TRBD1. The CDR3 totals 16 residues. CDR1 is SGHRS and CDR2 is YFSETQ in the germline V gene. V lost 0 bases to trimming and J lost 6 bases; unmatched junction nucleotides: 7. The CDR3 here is CASSLAGTGYSNEQFF. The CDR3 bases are TGCGCCAGCAGCTTGGCCGGGACAGGGTATAGCAATGAGCAGTTCTTC.

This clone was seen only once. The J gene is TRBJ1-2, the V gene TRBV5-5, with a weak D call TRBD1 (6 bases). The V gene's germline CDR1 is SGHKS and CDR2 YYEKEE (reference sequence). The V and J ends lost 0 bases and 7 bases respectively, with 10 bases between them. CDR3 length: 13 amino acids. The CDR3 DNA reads TGTGCCAGCAGCTTGGAGGGGGTGAGTGGCTACACCTTC. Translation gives CASSLEGVSGYTF.

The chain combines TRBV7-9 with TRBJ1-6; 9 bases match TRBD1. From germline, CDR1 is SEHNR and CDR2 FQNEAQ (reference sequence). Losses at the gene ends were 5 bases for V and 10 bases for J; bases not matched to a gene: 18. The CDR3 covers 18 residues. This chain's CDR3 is CASSLVPRNRGRGSPLHF. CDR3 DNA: TGTGCCAGCAGCCTAGTTCCCCGGAACAGGGGGCGAGGATCACCCCTCCACTTT. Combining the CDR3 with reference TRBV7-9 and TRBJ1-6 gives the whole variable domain DTGVSQNPRHKITKRGQNVTFRCDPISEHNRLYWYRQTLGQGPEFLTYFQNEAQLEKSRLLSDRFSAERPKGSFSTLEIQRTEQGDSAMYLCASSLVPRNRGRGSPLHFGNGTRLTVT.

The CDR3 loop reads CASSRGQGWDGYTF. The CDR3 nucleotides read TGTGCCAGTAGTAGAGGACAGGGGTGGGATGGCTACACCTTC. The chain recombines TRBV19 with TRBJ1-2, with TRBD1 identical over 9 bases. Germline V gene sequence: CDR1 LNHDA, CDR2 SQIVND (reference sequence). The CDR3 is made up of 14 amino acids. Trimming at V came to 4 bases and at J to 6 bases, leaving 6 bases not matched to a gene.